The present T cell receptor beta chain was sequenced within a study of a mutant IDH1 vaccine in newly diagnosed glioma. The repertoire was sequenced with immunoSEQ multiplex PCR; TCRdb's copy has only in-frame clones and lacks some. The sample carries about 98,000 clones, 80% to 90% recorded once. The time point denotes: baseline, week 1 (first vaccination visit). Treatment in this sample: pre-vaccination baseline after standard-of-care therapy. The specimen was PBMCs, collected from a glioma patient treated with radiotherapy, temozolomide or both. This sequence originates from a woman in her forties or fifties with glioma.

In DNA, the CDR3 is TGTGCCAGCAGTTTAAACGAAAACTATGGCTACACCTTC. Its translation is CASSLNENYGYTF. V usage is TRBV27 and J usage is TRBJ1-2; D is unresolved. Trimming cost V 2 bases and J 2 bases, with 6 bases left between them. Germline-derived CDR1 and CDR2 are MNHEY and SMNVEV (reference sequence). This CDR3 spans 13 amino acids.